Sequencing of this T cell receptor beta chain was carried out in a study of cytomegalovirus exposure and HLA in healthy donors. Germline V gene lookup returns CDR1 SEHNR and CDR2 FQNEAQ (reference sequence). This CDR3 is 14 amino acids long. Primers for the PCR totalled 60 Vbeta and 13 Jbeta. Clones were read by immunoSEQ multiplex PCR, and TCRdb kept only the in-frame ones, dropping some. The sample includes 90,000 to 120,000 clones, about 80% seen only once; the top ten take less than 3%. The chain uses TRBV7-9 and TRBJ2-5; a possible D gene is TRBD1 (6 bases). The J call may be faulty, since TRBJ2-7 better matches the DNA end. Sequenced sample: PBMCs. The receptor's source is a man between 25 and 39 years old in good health and CMV-seropositive. The CDR3 DNA follows: TGTGCCAGCAGCTTAGTGGTGGGGGCCGGCGAGCAGTACTTC. Encoded protein: CASSLVVGAGEQYF.